This record looks at one T cell receptor beta chain sequence and its context. This clone was seen a single time. Its antigen specificity is not known. No much larger clone exists at a distance of one base, and base qualities are not known. Its CDR3 holds 15 amino acids, cysteine through phenylalanine. The kept DNA is CDR3 alone, 45 bases in frame from the first base. Trimming costs V 1 base and J 2 bases, and their ends lie 10 bases apart. Taken from the germline V gene, the CDR1 and CDR2 loops are SNHLY and FYNNEI. This sample stems from a study of control samples from healthy donors and cancer patients (dated by TCRdb to between 2020 and 2021). The protocol used for the library was the immunoSEQ multiplex PCR assay. TCRdb re-hosts the immuneACCESS table, in-frame sequences only. Its copies lack some clones; in the studies checked, an unresolved V gene accounts for under half of them, and the cause for the rest is not known. In all, the sample holds about 50,000 clones, and approximately 95% of those were seen once. 1.5% to 2% of the sample is taken by the ten largest.

The sequencing input was blood. The rearrangement combines TRBV2 with TRBJ2-3; the D segment is perhaps TRBD1 or TRBD2, each sharing 5 matched bases. The sequence came from a young woman in good health. CDR3 sequence: CASSEGDLFTDTQYF. DNA sequence: TGTGCCAGCAGTGAAGGGGACCTATTCACAGATACGCAGTATTTT.